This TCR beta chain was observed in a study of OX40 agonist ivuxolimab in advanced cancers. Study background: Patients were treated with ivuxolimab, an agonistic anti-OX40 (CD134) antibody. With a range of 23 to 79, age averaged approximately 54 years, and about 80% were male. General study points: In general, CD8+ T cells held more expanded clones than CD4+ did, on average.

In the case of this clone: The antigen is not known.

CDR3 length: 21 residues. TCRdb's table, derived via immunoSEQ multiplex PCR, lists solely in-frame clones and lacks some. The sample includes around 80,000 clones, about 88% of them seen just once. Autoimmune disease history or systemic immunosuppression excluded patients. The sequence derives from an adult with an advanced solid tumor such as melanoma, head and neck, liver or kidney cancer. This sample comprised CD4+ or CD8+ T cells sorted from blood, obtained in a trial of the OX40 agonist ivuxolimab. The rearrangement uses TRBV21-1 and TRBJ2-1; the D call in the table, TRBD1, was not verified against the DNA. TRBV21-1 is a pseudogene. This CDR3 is CASSNLGNRQARSANNNEQFF. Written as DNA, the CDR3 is TGTGCCAGCAGCAACCTGGGGAATCGACAGGCAAGGTCCGCCAACAACAATGAGCAGTTCTTC.